A selection of T cell receptor beta chains follows, all from one sample in a study of T-cell memory formation after mild COVID-19. TCRdb recomputed calls from the 5' RACE reads with MiXCR, one row per CDR3 protein. The sample yields approximately 260,000 distinct CDR3 sequences, about a sixth seen once. The sample consisted of PBMCs or a T cell subset sorted from them (not recorded which). These receptors were obtained from a young man who had mild COVID-19 (a few samples of this study predate the infection). Cell type and time point are not known. Both conserved end residues are part of each CDR3. The D gene is left open where the match is weak. Clone size is given for some rows only: seen once, a few or many times, or a class if the clone is expanded.

-,TRBV18,TRBJ1-4,-,CASSRATAAGEKLFF,TGTGCCAGCTCTCGAGCGACAGCCGCCGGGGAAAAACTGTTTTTT
few,TRBV18,TRBJ2-3,-,CASSPPGVRGDTQYF,TGTGCCAGCTCACCTCCCGGGGTGCGGGGAGATACGCAGTATTTT
few,TRBV12-2,TRBJ2-7,-,CASRLSGTGGNSSYEQYF,TGTGCAAGTCGCTTGTCCGGGACAGGGGGGAATTCGTCCTACGAGCAGTACTTC
-,TRBV4-2,TRBJ2-7,-,CASSAPGPRNEQYF,TGTGCCAGCAGCGCGCCCGGACCGCGAAACGAGCAGTACTTC
-,TRBV11-3,TRBJ2-7,-,CASSLSRDNSYEQYF,TGTGCCAGCAGCTTAAGCAGGGACAACTCCTACGAGCAGTACTTC
many,TRBV5-1,TRBJ2-3,TRBD2,CASSLGLAGADTQYF,TGCGCCAGCAGCTTGGGACTAGCGGGGGCAGATACGCAGTATTTT
few,TRBV5-5,TRBJ2-1,TRBD2,CASSRQRGVYNEQFF,TGTGCCAGCAGCCGACAGCGGGGGGTATACAATGAGCAGTTCTTC
few,TRBV12-3/TRBV12-4,TRBJ2-5,TRBD2,CASSLSGGAAETQYF,TGTGCCAGCAGTTTGAGCGGGGGGGCAGCAGAGACCCAGTACTTC
few,TRBV21-1,TRBJ1-2,-,CASSTKDRNGYTF,TGTGCCAGCAGCACAAAGGACAGGAATGGCTACACCTTC
few,TRBV9,TRBJ2-5,TRBD2,CASSVAPRGGSETQYF,TGTGCCAGCAGCGTGGCCCCACGGGGGGGCTCGGAGACCCAGTACTTC
few,TRBV27,TRBJ2-2,TRBD2,CASSPLAGDTGELFF,TGTGCCAGCAGTCCCTTGGCGGGGGACACCGGGGAGCTGTTTTTT
few,TRBV7-6,TRBJ2-1,-,CASSPGVLNEQFF,TGTGCCAGCAGCCCAGGGGTCCTCAATGAGCAGTTCTTC
-,TRBV5-1,TRBJ1-4,-,CASSLFSTNEKLFF,TGCGCCAGCAGCTTGTTTTCAACTAATGAAAAACTGTTTTTT
-,TRBV6-1,TRBJ2-3,-,CASSGGNSMGFTDTQYF,TGTGCCAGCAGTGGCGGAAATAGCATGGGGTTCACAGATACGCAGTATTTT
few,TRBV6-2/TRBV6-3,TRBJ1-2,-,CASTYRGGYGYTF,TGTGCCAGCACCTACCGGGGAGGCTATGGCTACACCTTC
-,TRBV20-1,TRBJ1-3,-,CSAQTGGGNTIYF,TGCAGTGCCCAAACTGGAGGGGGAAACACCATATATTTT
-,TRBV18,TRBJ2-7,TRBD1,CASSPRQGTYEQYF,TGTGCCAGCTCACCGCGACAGGGGACCTACGAGCAGTACTTC
-,TRBV30,TRBJ2-7,-,CAWISAHHEQYF,TGTGCCTGGATCTCGGCACACCACGAGCAGTACTTC
-,TRBV19,TRBJ1-5,-,CASWGGSGNQPQHF,TGTGCCAGCTGGGGGGGGTCGGGGAATCAGCCCCAGCATTTT
-,TRBV4-3,TRBJ2-3,-,CASSQGVGADTQYF,TGCGCCAGCAGCCAGGGCGTGGGTGCAGATACGCAGTATTTT
many,TRBV18,TRBJ1-6,-,CASRQGNSPLHF,TGTGCCAGCCGCCAGGGGAATTCACCCCTCCACTTT
-,TRBV4-3,TRBJ2-5,-,CASSQEALARGAQYF,TGCGCCAGCAGCCAAGAAGCACTAGCCAGAGGCGCCCAGTACTTC
-,TRBV7-9,TRBJ2-1,TRBD2,CASSLSGTSSGEQFF,TGTGCCAGCAGCTTGTCCGGGACTAGTTCCGGGGAGCAGTTCTTC
few,TRBV27,TRBJ1-5,-,CASSFQGLGNQPQHF,TGTGCCAGCAGTTTCCAGGGTCTGGGCAATCAGCCCCAGCATTTT
many,TRBV4-1,TRBJ1-1,TRBD1,CASTANRGLDTEAFF,TGCGCCAGCACCGCCAACAGGGGGCTCGACACTGAAGCTTTCTTT
-,TRBV5-1,TRBJ2-5,-,CASTRGGRDGETQYF,TGCGCCAGCACGAGGGGGGGCAGGGATGGAGAGACCCAGTACTTC
few,TRBV7-2,TRBJ1-2,-,CASSFGGRGGYTF,TGTGCCAGCAGCTTTGGGGGTCGGGGAGGCTACACCTTC
few,TRBV6-5,TRBJ2-4,-,CASKELAKNIQYF,TGTGCCAGCAAGGAATTAGCCAAAAACATTCAGTACTTC
-,TRBV6-2/TRBV6-3,TRBJ1-2,TRBD1,CASSRDSAYGYTF,TGTGCCAGCAGCCGGGACAGTGCGTATGGCTACACCTTC
-,TRBV11-2,TRBJ2-7,-,CASILSPAYEQYF,TGTGCCAGCATCCTGTCCCCAGCCTACGAGCAGTACTTC
-,TRBV7-7,TRBJ2-5,-,CASSLAPTGSQETQYF,TGTGCCAGCAGCTTAGCGCCAACAGGCTCCCAAGAGACCCAGTACTTC
-,TRBV5-1,TRBJ2-5,-,CASSSAGSETQYF,TGCGCCAGCAGCTCCGCTGGGAGTGAGACCCAGTACTTC
-,TRBV20-1,TRBJ2-5,TRBD1,CSARRTGPQETQYF,TGCAGTGCTAGGAGGACAGGTCCACAAGAGACCCAGTACTTC
-,TRBV5-5,TRBJ2-5,-,CASSPETGRTGETQYF,TGTGCCAGCAGCCCGGAGACAGGGAGGACCGGGGAGACCCAGTACTTC
-,TRBV29-1,TRBJ2-2,-,CSVDWTANTDANTGELFF,TGCAGCGTTGATTGGACAGCAAATACCGACGCGAACACCGGGGAGCTGTTTTTT
few,TRBV7-2,TRBJ2-5,TRBD2,CASSSRTSGVQRETQYF,TGTGCCAGCAGCTCTCGGACTAGCGGGGTGCAAAGGGAGACCCAGTACTTC
few,TRBV21-1,TRBJ2-7,-,CASSKRRESQYF,TGTGCCAGCAGCAAACGCCGGGAATCGCAGTACTTC
few,TRBV7-9,TRBJ1-4,-,CASSRALNEKLFF,TGTGCCAGCAGCAGGGCCCTTAATGAAAAACTGTTTTTT
-,TRBV20-1,TRBJ2-3,-,CSAGLSPADTQYF,TGCAGTGCGGGTCTCTCCCCCGCGGATACGCAGTATTTT
few,TRBV7-2,TRBJ2-5,-,CASSPRGSWQETQYF,TGTGCCAGCAGCCCCCGGGGTAGCTGGCAAGAGACCCAGTACTTC
many,TRBV12-3/TRBV12-4,TRBJ1-5,-,CASTRGQVGQPQHF,TGTGCCAGCACCCGAGGGCAGGTGGGTCAGCCCCAGCATTTT
few,TRBV27,TRBJ1-2,-,CASSSLGNYGYTF,TGTGCCAGCAGTTCCCTGGGGAACTATGGCTACACCTTC
-,TRBV4-3,TRBJ1-2,-,CASSPGPGSYTF,TGCGCCAGCAGCCCCGGGCCAGGCAGCTACACCTTC
few,TRBV11-2,TRBJ2-5,TRBD2,CASSLVVAGGPRYF,TGTGCCAGCAGCTTAGTGGTGGCGGGGGGACCGAGGTACTTC
few,TRBV24-1,TRBJ1-5,-,CATSAPGGSQPQHF,TGTGCCACCAGTGCCCCAGGAGGGAGTCAGCCCCAGCATTTT
-,TRBV6-2/TRBV6-3,TRBJ2-5,TRBD2,CASSYLSSGGAETQYF,TGTGCCAGCAGTTACCTCTCTAGCGGGGGGGCAGAGACCCAGTACTTC
-,TRBV27,TRBJ1-4,-,CASSLGEATNEKLFFF,-
many,TRBV9,TRBJ2-3,-,CASSGRFEGADTQYF,TGTGCCAGCAGCGGAAGGTTCGAGGGCGCAGATACGCAGTATTTT
-,TRBV7-2,TRBJ1-1,TRBD1,CASGRDRKNTEAFF,TGTGCCAGCGGACGGGACAGAAAGAACACTGAAGCTTTCTTT
few,TRBV5-1,TRBJ1-5,TRBD1,CASSPWTGGAQPQHF,TGCGCCAGCAGCCCGTGGACAGGGGGTGCTCAGCCCCAGCATTTT
-,TRBV20-1,TRBJ2-3,-,CSSQARPDTQYF,TGCAGTTCCCAAGCGAGGCCAGATACGCAGTATTTT
few,TRBV29-1,TRBJ2-2,-,CSVVATEELFF,TGCAGCGTTGTTGCTACTGAGGAGCTGTTTTTT
few,TRBV2,TRBJ1-5,-,CASSVGHRQPQHF,TGTGCCAGCAGTGTGGGTCACCGGCAGCCCCAGCATTTT
many,TRBV12-3/TRBV12-4,TRBJ2-3,-,CASSLGTTDTQYF,TGTGCCAGCAGTTTAGGGACCACAGATACGCAGTATTTT
many,TRBV7-2,TRBJ2-1,-,CASSQVGWDTPNEQFF,TGTGCCAGCAGCCAAGTCGGGTGGGACACCCCCAATGAGCAGTTCTTC
few,TRBV7-2,TRBJ2-1,TRBD2,CASNLRWGGSNEQFF,TGTGCCAGCAACCTCAGGTGGGGGGGTTCCAATGAGCAGTTCTTC
-,TRBV6-5,TRBJ2-1,TRBD2,CASSSLAGGRNEQFF,TGTGCCAGCAGTTCTCTAGCGGGGGGGCGGAATGAGCAGTTCTTC
-,TRBV12-3/TRBV12-4,TRBJ2-1,-,CASSSPMSGNEQFF,TGTGCCAGCAGTTCACCCATGTCGGGAAATGAGCAGTTCTTC
-,TRBV7-2,TRBJ1-1,-,CASSHGQGLNTEAFF,TGTGCCAGCAGCCACGGGCAGGGCCTGAACACTGAAGCTTTCTTT
-,TRBV7-2,TRBJ2-3,TRBD2,CASSSVAGRKYF,TGTGCCAGCAGCTCGGTAGCGGGGAGGAAGTATTTT